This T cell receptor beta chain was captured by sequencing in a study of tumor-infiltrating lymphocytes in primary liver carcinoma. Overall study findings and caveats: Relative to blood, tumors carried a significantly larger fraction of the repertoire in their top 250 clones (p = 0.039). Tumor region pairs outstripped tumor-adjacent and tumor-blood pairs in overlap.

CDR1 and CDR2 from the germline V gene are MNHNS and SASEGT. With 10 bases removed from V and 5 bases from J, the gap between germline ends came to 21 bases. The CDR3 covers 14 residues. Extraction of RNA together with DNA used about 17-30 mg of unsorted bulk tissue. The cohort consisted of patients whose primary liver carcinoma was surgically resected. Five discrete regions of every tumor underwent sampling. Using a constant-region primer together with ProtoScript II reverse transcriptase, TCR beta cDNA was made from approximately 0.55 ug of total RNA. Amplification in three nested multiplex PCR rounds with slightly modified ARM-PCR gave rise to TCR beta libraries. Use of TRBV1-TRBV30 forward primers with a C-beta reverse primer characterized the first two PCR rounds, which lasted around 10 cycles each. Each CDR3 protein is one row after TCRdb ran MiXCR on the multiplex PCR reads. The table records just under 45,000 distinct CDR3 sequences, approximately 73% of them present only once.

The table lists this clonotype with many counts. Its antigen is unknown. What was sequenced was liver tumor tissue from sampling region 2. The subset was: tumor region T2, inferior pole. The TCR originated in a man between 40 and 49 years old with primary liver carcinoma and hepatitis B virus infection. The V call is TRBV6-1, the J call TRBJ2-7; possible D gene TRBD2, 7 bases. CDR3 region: CATDKDSGGNEQYF. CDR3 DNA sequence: TGTGCCACGGATAAAGACTCGGGGGGCAACGAGCAGTACTTC.